This is a list of T cell receptor beta chains from one sample in a study of blood T cell repertoires in COVID-19. Profiling relied on immunoSEQ multiplex PCR, and the TCRdb table lists in-frame clones only, not all of them. The sample lists 300,000 to 350,000 clones, around 87% occurring once. Sequenced sample: peripheral blood. The source of these receptors is a woman between 50 and 59 years old with COVID-19, enrolled during active disease. The CDR3 runs from the conserved cysteine through the conserved F or W. Each record gives: clone size, D gene, J gene, V gene, CDR3 protein, CDR3 DNA. The D gene is left open where the match is weak. Size tells how often a clone was seen (once, few, many) or the class of an expanded clone, and some rows leave it out.

clone_size: .; d_call: TRBD1; j_call: TRBJ2-7; v_call: TRBV5-4; cdr3_aa: CASSLDRTGRYEQYF; cdr3_nt: TGTGCCAGCAGCTTGGATAGGACAGGGAGGTACGAGCAGTACTTC
clone_size: .; d_call: .; j_call: TRBJ1-1; v_call: TRBV12-5; cdr3_aa: CASGLVLTASMNTEAFF; cdr3_nt: TGTGCTAGTGGTTTGGTACTAACGGCATCTATGAACACTGAAGCTTTCTTT
clone_size: .; d_call: .; j_call: TRBJ1-1; v_call: TRBV11-3; cdr3_aa: CASSRGWNTEAFF; cdr3_nt: TGTGCCAGCAGCCGAGGGTGGAACACTGAAGCTTTCTTT
clone_size: .; d_call: .; j_call: TRBJ1-2; v_call: TRBV6-5; cdr3_aa: CASSYSRGRSGYTF; cdr3_nt: TGTGCCAGCAGTTACTCGAGAGGAAGGAGTGGCTACACCTTC
clone_size: once; d_call: .; j_call: TRBJ1-1; v_call: TRBV7-9; cdr3_aa: CASSLSGQGNTEAFF; cdr3_nt: TGTGCCAGCAGCTTATCGGGCCAGGGGAACACTGAAGCTTTCTTT
clone_size: .; d_call: TRBD1; j_call: TRBJ2-1; v_call: TRBV7-2; cdr3_aa: CASLKDRGAVWNEQFF; cdr3_nt: TGTGCCAGCTTAAAGGACAGGGGGGCGGTATGGAATGAGCAGTTCTTC
clone_size: .; d_call: .; j_call: TRBJ1-2; v_call: TRBV18; cdr3_aa: CASSPETGSYGYTF; cdr3_nt: TGTGCCAGCTCACCGGAAACAGGATCATACGGCTACACCTTC
clone_size: once; d_call: .; j_call: TRBJ1-1; v_call: TRBV19; cdr3_aa: CASSIGQLDEAFF; cdr3_nt: TGTGCCAGTAGTATAGGACAGCTGGACGAAGCTTTCTTT
clone_size: .; d_call: TRBD1; j_call: TRBJ2-7; v_call: TRBV28; cdr3_aa: CASSQLTGGSDEQYF; cdr3_nt: TGTGCCAGCAGTCAATTGACAGGGGGGTCCGACGAGCAGTACTTC
clone_size: .; d_call: TRBD2; j_call: TRBJ2-7; v_call: TRBV28; cdr3_aa: CATDRLAGGEQYF; cdr3_nt: TGTGCCACCGATCGACTAGCGGGGGGAGAGCAGTACTTC
clone_size: .; d_call: .; j_call: TRBJ2-3; v_call: TRBV6-5; cdr3_aa: CASSYLTWQDTDTQYF; cdr3_nt: TGTGCCAGCAGTTATTTGACGTGGCAGGACACAGATACGCAGTATTTT
clone_size: .; d_call: .; j_call: TRBJ2-1; v_call: TRBV11-3; cdr3_aa: CASSDSSIGRQHNEQFF; cdr3_nt: TGTGCCAGCAGTGACAGTTCGATAGGGCGCCAACACAATGAGCAGTTCTTC
clone_size: .; d_call: TRBD1; j_call: TRBJ1-3; v_call: TRBV7-6; cdr3_aa: CASSRGQKSSGNTIYF; cdr3_nt: TGTGCCAGCAGCCGGGGACAGAAGAGCTCTGGAAACACCATATATTTT
clone_size: .; d_call: TRBD2; j_call: TRBJ2-5; v_call: TRBV20-1; cdr3_aa: CSASRSSGRIGRETQYF; cdr3_nt: TGCAGTGCTAGTAGGTCTAGCGGGAGGATAGGACGGGAGACCCAGTACTTC
clone_size: .; d_call: .; j_call: TRBJ1-2; v_call: TRBV27; cdr3_aa: CASSSLQGYYGYTF; cdr3_nt: TGTGCCAGCAGTTCCCTACAGGGATACTATGGCTACACCTTC
clone_size: few; d_call: .; j_call: TRBJ1-5; v_call: TRBV5-1; cdr3_aa: CASSFNGDNAAPQHF; cdr3_nt: TGCGCCAGCAGCTTTAACGGCGACAATGCAGCCCCCCAGCATTTT
clone_size: .; d_call: .; j_call: TRBJ1-1; v_call: TRBV19; cdr3_aa: CASMEWGPNTEAFF; cdr3_nt: TGTGCCAGTATGGAGTGGGGGCCGAACACTGAAGCTTTCTTT
clone_size: .; d_call: TRBD1; j_call: TRBJ2-6; v_call: TRBV18; cdr3_aa: CASSPRPGTGVINSGANVLTF; cdr3_nt: TGTGCCAGCTCACCACGTCCCGGGACAGGGGTGATCAACTCTGGGGCCAACGTCCTGACTTTC
clone_size: .; d_call: TRBD2; j_call: TRBJ2-5; v_call: TRBV19; cdr3_aa: CASSRTSGSVRETQYF; cdr3_nt: TGTGCCAGTAGTAGGACTAGCGGGAGCGTGAGGGAGACCCAGTACTTC
clone_size: .; d_call: TRBD1; j_call: TRBJ2-2; v_call: TRBV11-2; cdr3_aa: CASSVRTGSGELFF; cdr3_nt: TGTGCCAGCAGCGTGAGGACAGGGTCCGGGGAGCTGTTTTTT
clone_size: .; d_call: TRBD1; j_call: TRBJ1-1; v_call: TRBV18; cdr3_aa: CASSPRGQGAADTEAFF; cdr3_nt: TGTGCCAGCTCACCACGAGGACAGGGTGCGGCGGACACTGAAGCTTTCTTT
clone_size: .; d_call: TRBD2; j_call: TRBJ2-1; v_call: TRBV2; cdr3_aa: CASSEGLDYGEQFF; cdr3_nt: TGTGCCAGCAGTGAGGGACTAGATTATGGTGAGCAGTTCTTC
clone_size: .; d_call: .; j_call: TRBJ2-3; v_call: TRBV6-6; cdr3_aa: CASSYSGTDTQYF; cdr3_nt: TGTGCCAGCAGTTACTCCGGCACAGATACGCAGTATTTT
clone_size: .; d_call: TRBD2; j_call: TRBJ2-1; v_call: TRBV19; cdr3_aa: CASATSAYNEQFF; cdr3_nt: TGTGCCAGTGCGACTAGCGCATACAATGAGCAGTTCTTC
clone_size: .; d_call: TRBD2; j_call: TRBJ2-2; v_call: TRBV5-1; cdr3_aa: CASSGTSGRALPPGELFF; cdr3_nt: TGCGCCAGCAGCGGGACTAGCGGGAGGGCCTTACCTCCCGGGGAGCTGTTTTTT
clone_size: .; d_call: TRBD2; j_call: TRBJ2-3; v_call: TRBV7-9; cdr3_aa: CASSLITSGKRDTQYF; cdr3_nt: TGTGCCAGCAGCTTAATCACTAGCGGGAAGAGGGATACGCAGTATTTT
clone_size: .; d_call: TRBD2; j_call: TRBJ2-1; v_call: TRBV6-4; cdr3_aa: CASSVSGGKYNEQFF; cdr3_nt: TGTGCCAGCAGCGTCAGCGGGGGAAAATACAATGAGCAGTTCTTC
clone_size: .; d_call: .; j_call: TRBJ2-3; v_call: TRBV6-2/TRBV6-3; cdr3_aa: CASSFQWATVDTQYF; cdr3_nt: TGTGCCAGCAGTTTTCAGTGGGCAACAGTAGATACGCAGTATTTT
clone_size: .; d_call: TRBD2; j_call: TRBJ2-5; v_call: TRBV7-7; cdr3_aa: CASSLFDRGGETQYF; cdr3_nt: TGTGCTAGCAGCTTATTCGACCGGGGGGGAGAGACCCAGTACTTC
clone_size: .; d_call: .; j_call: TRBJ1-1; v_call: TRBV20-1; cdr3_aa: CSASRQTNTEAFF; cdr3_nt: TGCAGTGCTAGTAGACAGACGAACACTGAAGCTTTCTTT
clone_size: .; d_call: TRBD1; j_call: TRBJ2-5; v_call: TRBV27; cdr3_aa: CASSTNRGETQYF; cdr3_nt: TGTGCCAGCAGTACAAACAGGGGAGAGACCCAGTACTTC
clone_size: once; d_call: .; j_call: TRBJ1-5; v_call: TRBV27; cdr3_aa: CASSSAREAYSNQPQHF; cdr3_nt: TGTGCCAGCAGTTCGGCGAGGGAGGCGTATAGCAATCAGCCCCAGCATTTT
clone_size: few; d_call: .; j_call: TRBJ1-2; v_call: TRBV11-2; cdr3_aa: CASSLAGYGYTF; cdr3_nt: TGTGCCAGCAGCTTAGCGGGCTATGGCTACACCTTC
clone_size: .; d_call: .; j_call: TRBJ1-2; v_call: TRBV2; cdr3_aa: CASSQDLGGYTF; cdr3_nt: TGTGCCAGCAGTCAAGATTTGGGCGGCTACACCTTC
clone_size: .; d_call: .; j_call: TRBJ2-5; v_call: TRBV11-3; cdr3_aa: CASSSGRRGVQETQYF; cdr3_nt: TGTGCCAGCAGCTCCGGACGGAGGGGTGTGCAAGAGACCCAGTACTTC
clone_size: once; d_call: .; j_call: TRBJ1-3; v_call: TRBV13; cdr3_aa: CASSSPGGDGNTIYF; cdr3_nt: TGTGCCAGCAGCTCTCCGGGGGGCGATGGAAACACCATATATTTT
clone_size: .; d_call: .; j_call: TRBJ1-5; v_call: TRBV3-1/TRBV3-2; cdr3_aa: CASSQDVTGTRPQHF; cdr3_nt: TGTGCCAGCAGCCAAGATGTTACAGGGACCAGGCCCCAGCATTTT
clone_size: .; d_call: .; j_call: TRBJ2-7; v_call: TRBV30; cdr3_aa: CAWSRDRTYEQYF; cdr3_nt: TGTGCCTGGAGTCGCGACAGAACCTACGAGCAGTACTTC
clone_size: .; d_call: TRBD1; j_call: TRBJ2-7; v_call: TRBV19; cdr3_aa: CASSPGTGYYEQYF; cdr3_nt: TGTGCCAGTAGTCCCGGGACAGGGTACTACGAGCAGTACTTC
clone_size: .; d_call: .; j_call: TRBJ2-2; v_call: TRBV19; cdr3_aa: CASSSYEASANTGELFF; cdr3_nt: TGTGCCAGTAGTAGCTATGAGGCTAGCGCGAACACCGGGGAGCTGTTTTTT
clone_size: medium-sized; d_call: TRBD1; j_call: TRBJ2-1; v_call: TRBV5-1; cdr3_aa: CASSLGDSNEQFF; cdr3_nt: TGCGCCAGCAGCTTGGGGGACAGCAATGAGCAGTTCTTC
clone_size: once; d_call: TRBD2; j_call: TRBJ2-5; v_call: TRBV27; cdr3_aa: CASSWRTGTSVETQYF; cdr3_nt: TGTGCCAGCAGTTGGCGGACCGGGACTAGCGTAGAGACCCAGTACTTC
clone_size: few; d_call: .; j_call: TRBJ1-3; v_call: TRBV21-1; cdr3_aa: CASSKDFLSGNTIYF; cdr3_nt: TGTGCCAGCAGCAAAGACTTTCTCTCTGGAAACACCATATATTTT
clone_size: .; d_call: .; j_call: TRBJ1-2; v_call: TRBV9; cdr3_aa: CASSVAWGDTYGYTF; cdr3_nt: TGTGCCAGCAGCGTAGCTTGGGGGGATACCTATGGCTACACCTTC
clone_size: few; d_call: .; j_call: TRBJ1-1; v_call: TRBV3-1/TRBV3-2; cdr3_aa: CASSQSENTEAFF; cdr3_nt: TGTGCCAGCAGCCAATCAGAGAACACTGAAGCTTTCTTT
clone_size: .; d_call: .; j_call: TRBJ2-1; v_call: TRBV7-9; cdr3_aa: CATQTEVYNEQFF; cdr3_nt: TGTGCCACTCAAACGGAGGTCTACAATGAGCAGTTCTTC
clone_size: .; d_call: TRBD1; j_call: TRBJ2-1; v_call: TRBV28; cdr3_aa: CASRHRDSFNEQFF; cdr3_nt: TGTGCCAGCAGACACCGGGACAGCTTCAATGAGCAGTTCTTC
clone_size: .; d_call: TRBD2; j_call: TRBJ2-3; v_call: TRBV5-8; cdr3_aa: CASSTPGLAGSITDTQYF; cdr3_nt: TGTGCCAGCAGCACACCGGGACTAGCGGGATCGATCACAGATACGCAGTATTTT
clone_size: .; d_call: TRBD1; j_call: TRBJ2-1; v_call: TRBV5-4; cdr3_aa: CASSKTGAWNEQFF; cdr3_nt: TGTGCCAGCAGCAAGACAGGGGCCTGGAATGAGCAGTTCTTC
clone_size: once; d_call: .; j_call: TRBJ2-5; v_call: TRBV19; cdr3_aa: CASSIRYGVWETQYF; cdr3_nt: TGTGCCAGTAGTATAAGATACGGGGTCTGGGAGACCCAGTACTTC
clone_size: .; d_call: .; j_call: TRBJ2-2; v_call: TRBV24-1; cdr3_aa: CATSDPDRHRNTGELFF; cdr3_nt: TGTGCCACCAGTGATCCTGACAGGCACCGGAACACCGGGGAGCTGTTTTTT